Presented here are 24 T cell receptor beta chains from one specimen sequenced in a study of OX40 agonist ivuxolimab in advanced cancers. Generated by immunoSEQ multiplex PCR, the TCRdb table keeps only in-frame clones and is missing some. There are tens of thousands of clones in the sample; 82% occur only once, and roughly 20% lies in the top ten. The sample consisted of CD4+ or CD8+ T cells sorted from blood, taken in a trial of the OX40 agonist ivuxolimab. All receptors derive from an adult with an advanced solid tumor such as melanoma, head and neck, liver or kidney cancer.

The rearrangement links TRBV6-1 to TRBJ1-5; D possibly corresponds to TRBD1 (6 bases). The CDR3 has 12 residues. CDR1 and CDR2 from the germline V gene are MNHNS and SASEGT. Trimming stripped 10 bases from V and 5 bases from J, with 12 bases between. DNA for the CDR3: TGTGCCACCCGACAGGACTATCAGCCCCAGCATTTT. Translating gives CATRQDYQPQHF.

This clone was counted a few times. V gene TRBV27 combines with J gene TRBJ1-5, with TRBD1 matching 7 bases. The germline gives CDR1 MNHEY, CDR2 SMNVEV (reference sequence). The CDR3 totals 13 residues. The V and J ends lost 10 bases and 4 bases, in that order; junction bases with no gene match: 7. CDR3 in DNA: TGTGCCACCCAGGACAGGCCTAATCAGCCCCAGCATTTT. It encodes CATQDRPNQPQHF.

This clone has only one observation. The gene calls are TRBV30 and TRBJ2-7, with D possibly being TRBD2 (5 bases). The V end was cut by 0 bases, the J end by 7 bases, with 7 bases between. Looked up from germline, CDR1 is GTSNPN and CDR2 is SVGIG (reference sequence). This CDR3 has 11 residues. CDR3 amino acids: CAWSVRGEQYF. The CDR3 DNA is TGTGCCTGGAGTGTACGAGGGGAGCAGTACTTC.

The chain is built from TRBV7-8 and TRBJ1-5, with TRBD1 matching over 8 bases. Looked up from germline, CDR1 is SGHVS and CDR2 is FQNEAQ. J lost 9 bases, V lost 5 bases, and 3 bases had no gene match. The CDR3 covers 12 residues. The CDR3 DNA sequence: TGTGCCAGCAGCCCCGGACAGGGGCCCCAGCATTTT. Protein product: CASSPGQGPQHF. The entire variable domain, with the rest obtained from reference TRBV7-8 and TRBJ1-5, is as follows: GAGVSQSPRYKVAKRGQDVALRCDPISGHVSLFWYQQALGQGPEFLTYFQNEAQLDKSGLPSDRFFAERPEGSVSTLKIQRTQQEDSAVYLCASSPGQGPQHFGDGTRLSIL.

The rearrangement links TRBV11-2 to TRBJ1-1; unclear D gene. Germline-derived CDR1 and CDR2 are SGHAT and FQNNGV. Deletions cut 0 bases from V and 3 bases from J, with 5 bases between. This CDR3 has 13 residues. The CDR3 loop reads CASSLERDTEAFF. CDR3 sequence (DNA): TGTGCCAGCAGCTTAGAAAGGGACACTGAAGCTTTCTTT.

This chain uses TRBV5-5 with TRBJ1-3, with D uncertain. The germline V gene encodes CDR1 SGHKS and CDR2 YYEKEE (reference sequence). The CDR3 contains 14 residues. V was clipped by 1 base and J by 0 bases, with 5 bases between them. DNA for the CDR3: TGTGCCAGCAGCTTGCGTAGCTCTGGAAACACCATATATTTT. Amino acid sequence: CASSLRSSGNTIYF.

V is TRBV5-1 and J is TRBJ2-1, with TRBD2 matching over 11 bases. V lost 2 bases to trimming and J lost 5 bases; unmatched junction nucleotides: 3. CDR3 length: 15 residues. Germline-derived CDR1 and CDR2 are SGHRS and YFSETQ. The CDR3 loop is CASSFSGRDNNEQFF. The CDR3 DNA reads TGCGCCAGCAGCTTTAGCGGGAGGGATAACAATGAGCAGTTCTTC.

This clone was recorded once. The same CDR3 can be traced to other DNA sequences in this sample. The rearrangement joins TRBV7-6 to TRBJ2-3; D remains unclear. The CDR3 totals 12 residues. Germline CDR1 and CDR2: SGHVS and FNYEAQ. V was shortened by 3 bases and J by 4 bases, with 5 bases between the two germline ends. This CDR3 reads CASSLTPDTQYF. In nucleotides, the CDR3 is TGTGCCAGCAGCTTGACCCCAGATACGCAGTATTTT.

The V and J genes are TRBV7-2 and TRBJ2-7; a weak D match, TRBD1 (5 bases). Germline CDR1 and CDR2: SGHTA and FQGNSA. The CDR3 is made up of 15 amino acids. V lost 1 base and J lost 0, with 10 bases in between. The CDR3 spells CASSLVQGSSYEQYF. CDR3 nucleotides: TGTGCCAGCAGCTTAGTTCAGGGCAGCTCCTACGAGCAGTACTTC. Combining the CDR3 with reference TRBV7-2 and TRBJ2-7 gives the whole variable domain GAGVSQSPSNKVTEKGKDVELRCDPISGHTALYWYRQSLGQGLEFLIYFQGNSAPDKSGLPSDRFSAERTGGSVSTLTIQRTQQEDSAVYLCASSLVQGSSYEQYFGPGTRLTVT.

The chain employs TRBV28 and TRBJ2-5; D remains unclear. Germline loops: CDR1 MDHEN, CDR2 SYDVKM. The CDR3 runs to 17 residues. The germline V and J ends were trimmed by 2 bases and 2 bases, with 18 bases remaining between them. CDR3 in amino acids: CASSLDRAGDSQETQYF. CDR3 bases: TGTGCCAGCAGTTTAGATAGGGCAGGTGATTCGCAAGAGACCCAGTACTTC.

V gene TRBV28 combines with J gene TRBJ2-1; 7 bases line up with TRBD1. Germline-derived CDR1 and CDR2 are MDHEN and SYDVKM. V dropped 6 bases and J dropped 3; count of bases not matched to a gene: 2. The CDR3 contains 13 residues. The CDR3 region is CASRGTDYNEQFF. CDR3 nucleotide sequence: TGTGCCAGCAGGGGGACAGACTACAATGAGCAGTTCTTC.

In its sample, this clone was seen a few times. CDR3 amino acids: CASSVGSTGELFF. CDR3 in DNA: TGTGCCAGCAGCGTAGGGAGCACCGGGGAGCTGTTTTTT. The V gene is TRBV9, the J gene TRBJ2-2; D remains ambiguous. V was pared by 0 bases and J by 4 bases, with 4 bases between. Germline lookup yields CDR1 SGDLS and CDR2 YYNGEE. The length of the CDR3 is 13 residues.

The table lists this clone with a few counts. The V and J genes are TRBV7-6 and TRBJ2-7; 7 bases line up with TRBD2. V lost 5 bases to trimming and J lost 3 bases; unmatched junction nucleotides: 7. The germline V gene has CDR1 SGHVS and CDR2 FNYEAQ. The CDR3 sequence is 14 residues long. For the CDR3, the DNA is TGTGCCAGCAGCCCCGGGCTAGCGGTCTACGAGCAGTACTTC. As protein: CASSPGLAVYEQYF.

The chain carries TRBV5-6 and TRBJ2-3; D is possibly TRBD2 (7 bases). The ends were cut back, 1 base at V and 2 bases at J, with 11 bases in the middle. This CDR3 region has 15 residues. Germline V gene lookup returns CDR1 SGHDT and CDR2 YYEEEE. The CDR3 is CASSLRGGTTDTQYF. The CDR3 nucleotides read TGTGCCAGCAGCTTGAGGGGGGGTACCACAGATACGCAGTATTTT.

V is TRBV7-2 and J is TRBJ1-2, with D uncertain. CDR1 and CDR2 from the germline V gene are SGHTA and FQGNSA. Deletions cut 7 bases from V and 2 bases from J, with 20 bases between. This CDR3 comprises 16 residues. CDR3 DNA: TGTGCCAGCACAAGGTGGGGAGCACTATCCAACTATGGCTACACCTTC. Protein product: CASTRWGALSNYGYTF. Full variable domain (remainder filled in from reference TRBV7-2 and TRBJ1-2): GAGVSQSPSNKVTEKGKDVELRCDPISGHTALYWYRQSLGQGLEFLIYFQGNSAPDKSGLPSDRFSAERTGGSVSTLTIQRTQQEDSAVYLCASTRWGALSNYGYTFGSGTRLTVV.

The V gene is TRBV28, the J gene TRBJ2-4; D unresolved. The CDR3 is 12 amino acids. Germline CDR1 reads MDHEN; CDR2 reads SYDVKM. V shed 3 bases and J shed 8 bases, with 8 bases lying between them. The CDR3 sequence: CASSFDSDIQYF. CDR3 DNA sequence: TGTGCCAGCAGTTTCGATTCGGACATTCAGTACTTC.

The V gene is TRBV2, the J gene TRBJ2-7; 7 positions agree with TRBD1. CDR3 length: 12 amino acids. Trimming took 6 bases from V and 4 from J; bases not matched to a gene: 3. Germline V CDR1 and CDR2: SNHLY, FYNNEI. CDR3 coding DNA: TGTGCCAGCAGACCGGGACAGTACGAGCAGTACTTC. It codes for CASRPGQYEQYF.

The CDR3 region has the DNA TGCGCCAGCAGCTTGGGAGGGACAAGCTCCTACAATGAGCAGTTCTTC. Translating it yields CASSLGGTSSYNEQFF. The V gene is TRBV5-1, the J gene TRBJ2-1; weak D call: TRBD1 (6 bases). V gave up 0 bases and J gave up 0 bases, with 10 bases separating them. The germline V gene has CDR1 SGHRS and CDR2 YFSETQ. The CDR3 is made up of 16 amino acids.

V and J are TRBV6-6 and TRBJ1-4, with TRBD1 as a possible D gene (5 bases). The ends were cut back, 5 bases at V and 7 bases at J, with 14 bases in the middle. The CDR3 length is 14 residues. CDR1 and CDR2 (germline): MNHNY, SVGAGI (reference sequence). Here the CDR3 reads CASSSRQGGEKLFF. CDR3 coding DNA: TGTGCCAGCAGTAGCAGGCAGGGCGGTGAAAAACTGTTTTTT.

The chain joins TRBV6-6 to TRBJ1-3; possible D gene TRBD1, 6 bases. CDR1 and CDR2 (germline): MNHNY, SVGAGI (reference sequence). This CDR3 has 14 amino acids. The ends were cut back, 4 bases at V and 2 bases at J, with 9 bases in the middle. In nucleotides, the CDR3 is TGTGCCAGCAGTTTACAGGGTGCTGGAAACACCATATATTTT. The encoded protein is CASSLQGAGNTIYF.

The V call is TRBV4-1, the J call TRBJ2-3; D not resolved. CDR1 is MGHRA and CDR2 is YSYEKL in the germline V gene. This CDR3 spans 15 amino acids. Between the trimmed V and J ends, which lost 4 bases and 0 bases, there was a span of 11 bases. This CDR3 is CASSRVPTSTDTQYF. As DNA, the CDR3 is TGCGCCAGCAGCCGAGTCCCCACAAGCACAGATACGCAGTATTTT.

The CDR3 sequence is CASSYTTSGPGEQYF. The CDR3 DNA sequence: TGCGCCAGCAGCTATACGACTAGCGGTCCCGGCGAGCAGTACTTC. This chain connects TRBV5-1 to TRBJ2-7; 9 positions match TRBD2. Trimming removed 3 bases from V and 6 bases from J; junction bases left unmatched: 10. This CDR3 comprises 15 residues. CDR1 SGHRS and CDR2 YFSETQ come from the germline V gene.

The V gene is TRBV18, the J gene TRBJ2-3; TRBD1 aligns across 8 bases. This CDR3 is built from 15 residues. Germline assignment: CDR1 KGHSH and CDR2 LQKENI. Trimming at V came to 2 bases and at J to 2 bases, leaving 3 bases not matched to a gene. CDR3 region: CASSPGQGDTDTQYF. CDR3 nucleotides: TGTGCCAGCTCACCAGGACAGGGAGACACAGATACGCAGTATTTT.

Only a few counts were recorded for this clone. The J gene is TRBJ2-6, the V gene TRBV6-5; D not resolved. V was cut by 2 bases and J by 2 bases, with 4 bases left in between. CDR1 and CDR2 (germline): MNHEY, SVGAGI. The CDR3 has 14 amino acids. CDR3 sequence reads: CASSYGAGANVLTF. In nucleotides, the CDR3 is TGTGCCAGCAGTTACGGCGCTGGGGCCAACGTCCTGACTTTC.